This paragraph covers one TCR beta chain sequence. The target antigen is unknown. The data were taken from a study of OX40 agonist ivuxolimab in advanced cancers. The repertoire was sequenced with immunoSEQ multiplex PCR; TCRdb's copy has only in-frame clones and lacks some. Seen here are 50,000 or so clones, 79% observed once, and the top ten hold less than 2%. This CDR3 has 13 amino acids. Per the germline V gene, CDR1 is SGHTA and CDR2 is FQGNSA. V lost 5 bases to trimming and J lost 6 bases, with 11 bases between them. Findings and limits, study-wide: It was not determined which antigens were specifically recognized by the peripheral T cells that had undergone clonal expansion. Doses of 0.1 to 3.0 mg/kg were accompanied by clonal expansion of CD4+ and CD8+ blood T cells by week 6. CD4+ T cells averaged fewer expanded clones than CD8+ T cells.

The origin of this receptor is an adult with an advanced solid tumor such as melanoma, head and neck, liver or kidney cancer. J is TRBJ1-5 and V is TRBV7-2, with D possibly TRBD1 on 6 matching bases. The sample in question was CD4+ or CD8+ T cells sorted from blood, obtained in a trial of the OX40 agonist ivuxolimab. CDR3 nucleotides: TGTGCCAGCAGCGACAGGTTTGGTCAGCCCCAGCATTTT. It encodes CASSDRFGQPQHF.